What follows are 29 T cell receptor beta chains derived from one specimen sequenced in a study of cytomegalovirus exposure and HLA in healthy donors. This table comes from immunoSEQ multiplex PCR, and its TCRdb copy is limited to in-frame clones, with some not included. The data show tens of thousands of clones, with approximately 93% seen just once and roughly 0.65% held by the top ten. Sequenced input: PBMCs. The receptors stem from a young man in good health and CMV-seronegative.

This chain uses TRBV19 with TRBJ1-2; 7 bases align to TRBD1. V lost 1 base, J lost 6 bases, and 2 bases stayed unmatched. The CDR3 contains 13 residues. The germline CDR1 and CDR2 sequences are LNHDA and SQIVND (reference sequence). This chain's CDR3 is CASSIAGGHGYTF. In DNA form, the CDR3 reads TGTGCCAGTAGTATAGCAGGGGGGCATGGCTACACCTTC.

V and J are TRBV11-3 and TRBJ2-2; D is unclear. CDR1 and CDR2 (germline): SGHNT, YENEEA. Trimming removed 0 bases from V and 0 bases from J, with 5 bases in between. This CDR3 comprises 15 residues. The CDR3, as DNA: TGTGCCAGCAGCTTAGATGGAGCGAACACCGGGGAGCTGTTTTTT. Its protein product is CASSLDGANTGELFF. Full variable domain (outside the CDR3, taken from reference TRBV11-3 and TRBJ2-2): EAGVVQSPRYKIIEKKQPVAFWCNPISGHNTLYWYLQNLGQGPELLIRYENEEAVDDSQLPKDRFSAERLKGVDSTLKIQPAELGDSAVYLCASSLDGANTGELFFGEGSRLTVL.

The chain is built from TRBV18 and TRBJ2-7; the D gene is possibly TRBD2 (6 bases). The V gene's germline CDR1 is KGHSH and CDR2 LQKENI. The CDR3 totals 13 residues. V gave up 3 bases and J gave up 3 bases, with 9 bases separating them. The CDR3 DNA is TGTGCCAGCTCACCCGGGGACTTCTACGAGCAGTACTTC. Translation gives CASSPGDFYEQYF.

This chain uses TRBV2 with TRBJ1-4; no clear D gene. Trimming took 2 bases from V and 5 from J, leaving 12 bases between them. Germline values: CDR1 SNHLY, CDR2 FYNNEI. CDR3 length: 15 residues. For the CDR3, the DNA is TGTGCCAGCAGTGAAATTCGCGGTCCAAATGAAAAACTGTTTTTT. Translating gives CASSEIRGPNEKLFF.

The CDR3 spells CASSKSALGQGSYEQYF. CDR3 in DNA: TGTGCCAGCAGCAAATCCGCGCTGGGACAGGGGTCCTACGAGCAGTACTTC. This chain uses TRBV21-1 with TRBJ2-7; the D call of TRBD1 is as the table states it, not checked on the DNA. TRBV21-1 is shown as a pseudogene. This CDR3 has 17 amino acids.

This sequence joins TRBV11-2 and TRBJ2-5; D is possibly TRBD2 (5 bases). V lost 8 bases and J lost 5, with 12 bases in between. The germline V gene encodes CDR1 SGHAT and CDR2 FQNNGV. The CDR3 has 12 amino acids. In DNA, the CDR3 is TGTGCCAGCCTCGAGGGTGAGGAGACCCAGTACTTC. Translated, it gives CASLEGEETQYF.

The chain carries TRBV28 and TRBJ1-5; 7 bases fit TRBD1. V lost 1 base to trimming and J lost 5 bases; unmatched junction nucleotides: 5. Germline CDR1 and CDR2: MDHEN and SYDVKM. The CDR3 contains 15 residues. The CDR3 loop reads CASSLYPDRDQPQHF. The CDR3 DNA follows: TGTGCCAGCAGTTTATACCCCGACAGGGATCAGCCCCAGCATTTT.

The chain links TRBV12-5 to TRBJ1-1; 7 bases match TRBD1. CDR3 length equals 14 residues. Per germline, CDR1 LGHNT and CDR2 FRNRAP. Trimming removed 2 bases from V and 4 bases from J; junction bases left unmatched: 4. Here the CDR3 reads CASGLTTGATEAFF. As DNA, the CDR3 is TGTGCTAGTGGTTTGACAACAGGGGCCACTGAAGCTTTCTTT.

The chain couples TRBV12-5 to TRBJ2-5; D gene unclear. Germline V gene data show CDR1 as LGHNT and CDR2 as FRNRAP. This CDR3 comprises 14 residues. V was trimmed by 2 bases and J by 2 bases, leaving 9 bases between them. CDR3 region: CASGLSRRQETQYF. As DNA, the CDR3 is TGTGCTAGTGGTTTGTCGAGGCGACAAGAGACCCAGTACTTC. The whole variable domain, remainder taken from reference TRBV12-5 and TRBJ2-5, is DARVTQTPRHKVTEMGQEVTMRCQPILGHNTVFWYRQTMMQGLELLAYFRNRAPLDDSGMPKDRFSAEMPDATLATLKIQPSEPRDSAVYFCASGLSRRQETQYFGPGTRLLVL.

Only one count was recorded for this clone. In nucleotides, the CDR3 is TGTGCCTGGAGTGCAGGGGTTGGCGGCTACACCTTC. Its protein product is CAWSAGVGGYTF. The chain uses TRBV30 and TRBJ1-2, with D possibly matching TRBD1 (6 bases). The V gene's germline CDR1 is GTSNPN and CDR2 SVGIG (reference sequence). V was trimmed by 1 base and J by 8 bases, leaving 11 bases between them. The CDR3 contains 12 residues.

This clone has only a few counts. The rearrangement links TRBV7-2 to TRBJ1-5; D remains ambiguous. Germline CDR1 and CDR2: SGHTA and FQGNSA. The ends were cut back, 6 bases at V and 6 bases at J, with 9 bases in the middle. This CDR3 contains 12 residues. This CDR3 is CASRAGRQPQHF. In nucleotides, the CDR3 is TGTGCCAGCAGAGCAGGTCGTCAGCCCCAGCATTTT.

This chain joins TRBV7-2 and TRBJ2-1; 14 nucleotides agree with TRBD2. J gave up 0 bases and V 3 bases, and 7 bases lay outside the gene matches. Germline V lookup: CDR1 SGHTA, CDR2 FQGNSA. The CDR3 is 19 amino acids. For the CDR3, the DNA is TGTGCCAGCAGCTTTCACGGACTAGCGGGAGGCCGCTCCTACAATGAGCAGTTCTTC. It is translated as CASSFHGLAGGRSYNEQFF.

This rearrangement joins TRBV4-1 to TRBJ2-3, with no clear D. Trimming cost V 4 bases and J 4 bases, with 24 bases left between them. Germline V gene lookup returns CDR1 MGHRA and CDR2 YSYEKL. The CDR3 length is 18 residues. This chain's CDR3 is CASSLGTTTTSRADTQYF. The CDR3 DNA is TGCGCCAGCAGCCTAGGTACGACGACGACAAGTCGCGCAGATACGCAGTATTTT.

This clone was recorded once. The gene calls are TRBV27 and TRBJ1-5; no clear D gene. The CDR3 spans 15 residues. CDR1 and CDR2 (germline): MNHEY, SMNVEV (reference sequence). The germline V and J ends were trimmed by 1 base and 4 bases, with 11 bases remaining between them. CDR3 sequence reads: CASSLLLGGNQPQHF. The CDR3 DNA reads as TGTGCCAGCAGTTTATTATTGGGAGGGAATCAGCCCCAGCATTTT.

The rearrangement uses TRBV10-3 and TRBJ2-1, with 8 bases lining up with TRBD2. CDR3 length equals 12 residues. Germline V gene lookup returns CDR1 ENHRY and CDR2 SYGVKD. CDR3 sequence reads: CALGAGGDEQFF. The DNA for the CDR3 is TGTGCTTTAGGGGCGGGAGGCGATGAGCAGTTCTTC.

This rearrangement joins TRBV5-1 to TRBJ1-3; 7 nucleotides align to TRBD1. The CDR3 is 15 amino acids. CDR1 and CDR2 from the germline V gene are SGHRS and YFSETQ. V gave up 0 bases and J gave up 3 bases; unmatched junction bases: 3. The DNA of the CDR3 is TGCGCCAGCAGCTTGGGAACAGGGGTTGGAAACACCATATATTTT. It encodes CASSLGTGVGNTIYF.

The rearrangement links TRBV29-1 to TRBJ1-6, with D perhaps TRBD1 (6 bases). The CDR3 is made up of 13 amino acids. V lost 8 bases and J 10 bases, leaving 18 bases between the germline ends. Germline assignment: CDR1 SQVTM and CDR2 ANQGSEA. The CDR3 DNA follows: TGCAGCACGGCGGACAGTCACGGATCACCCCTCCACTTT. As protein: CSTADSHGSPLHF.

The chain carries TRBV9 and TRBJ1-2; D is possibly TRBD1 (6 bases). This CDR3 comprises 15 residues. Germline-derived CDR1 and CDR2 are SGDLS and YYNGEE. Trimming took 1 base from V and 3 from J, leaving 13 bases between them. The CDR3 loop is CASSVMGDTHYGYTF. Here the CDR3 DNA reads TGTGCCAGCAGCGTAATGGGGGACACCCACTATGGCTACACCTTC.

This clone was detected a few times. The rearrangement links TRBV18 to TRBJ1-6, with D possibly matching TRBD1 (6 bases). The CDR3 is 17 amino acids. V was cut by 2 bases and J by 7 bases, with 18 bases left in between. Germline CDR1 and CDR2: KGHSH and LQKENI. The CDR3 coding sequence is TGTGCCAGCTCACCATGGGGTGCAGGGGCGTCCAATTCACCCCTCCACTTT. This translates into CASSPWGAGASNSPLHF.

To note about this clone: The junction shows a germline mismatch at one end, possibly a read error. The chain uses TRBV5-6 and TRBJ2-7; the D gene is possibly TRBD2 (5 bases). Germline CDR1 reads SGHDT; CDR2 reads YYEEEE. The length of the CDR3 is 12 residues. CDR3 region: CASSLPGVDTHF. The CDR3 DNA sequence: TGTGCCAGCAGCTTGCCCGGGGTTGACACCCACTTC.

This chain uses TRBV27 with TRBJ2-7; D gene ambiguous. CDR1 MNHEY and CDR2 SMNVEV come from the germline V gene (reference sequence). Trimming cost V 2 bases and J 2 bases, with 16 bases left between them. This CDR3 is 16 amino acids long. CDR3 coding DNA: TGTGCCAGCAGTTTAGCCGGGTCAACCGGCACCTACGAGCAGTACTTC. Protein sequence: CASSLAGSTGTYEQYF.

J is TRBJ2-6 and V is TRBV4-3; D may be TRBD2 (5 bases). This CDR3 is 17 amino acids long. Germline V CDR1 and CDR2: LGHNA, YSLEER. V was clipped by 3 bases and J by 0 bases, with 12 bases between them. The CDR3 loop is CASSQELRDSGANVLTF. For the CDR3, the DNA is TGCGCCAGCAGCCAGGAGCTCCGGGACTCTGGGGCCAACGTCCTGACTTTC.

The chain joins TRBV9 to TRBJ1-2; 9 bases are a match to TRBD1. This CDR3 is 15 amino acids long. The V and J ends lost 4 bases and 2 bases, in that order; junction bases with no gene match: 6. In germline, CDR1 is SGDLS, CDR2 YYNGEE. The CDR3 nucleotides are TGTGCCAGCAGCCCGACGACAGGGGGAAACTATGGCTACACCTTC. Translation: CASSPTTGGNYGYTF.

This clone has only one observation. CDR3 bases: TGTGCCAGCAGCGGGAGGGACGCCACGTCATACTACGAGCAGTACTTC. Translating it yields CASSGRDATSYYEQYF. This rearrangement joins TRBV7-8 to TRBJ2-7, with 7 bases matching TRBD2. V lost 5 bases to trimming and J lost 3 bases; unmatched junction nucleotides: 13. The CDR3 is 16 residues long. CDR1 and CDR2 (germline): SGHVS, FQNEAQ.

The chain has TRBV2 and TRBJ2-1; D perhaps matches TRBD2 (6 bases). CDR1 and CDR2 (germline): SNHLY, FYNNEI. This CDR3 is built from 14 residues. Trimming took 3 bases from V and 3 from J, leaving 9 bases between them. CDR3 sequence: CASSEFGSYNEQFF. The CDR3, as DNA: TGTGCCAGCAGTGAGTTCGGGAGCTACAATGAGCAGTTCTTC.

The rearrangement joins TRBV5-1 to TRBJ2-1; 12 bases agree with TRBD1. V trimming: 0 bases; J trimming: 6 bases; junction bases outside the gene matches: 1. Germline-derived CDR1 and CDR2 are SGHRS and YFSETQ. The CDR3 runs 15 residues. The CDR3 loop is CASSLGDRGLNEQFF. The CDR3 DNA is TGCGCCAGCAGCTTGGGGGACAGGGGGCTCAATGAGCAGTTCTTC.

This clone was seen just once. This sequence joins TRBV7-2 and TRBJ1-3; D call uncertain. CDR1 is SGHTA and CDR2 is FQGNSA in the germline V gene. With 5 bases removed from V and 4 bases from J, the gap between germline ends came to 18 bases. The CDR3 runs to 16 residues. This chain's CDR3 is CASSLLSTNPGNTIYF. Here the CDR3 DNA reads TGTGCCAGCAGCCTGTTGTCCACAAACCCCGGAAACACCATATATTTT.

The rearrangement links TRBV19 to TRBJ1-2; perhaps TRBD1 as D (5 bases). This CDR3 region has 13 residues. The V gene lost 3 bases and the J gene lost 8 bases, with 13 bases spanning the gap. Germline V gene lookup returns CDR1 LNHDA and CDR2 SQIVND (reference sequence). The CDR3, as DNA: TGTGCCAGTAGTATTGTGGGGGGTCTGGGCTACACCTTC. Amino acids: CASSIVGGLGYTF.

The chain uses TRBV2 and TRBJ1-1; TRBD1 matches 10 bases. From germline, CDR1 is SNHLY and CDR2 FYNNEI. With V trimmed by 4 bases and J by 5 bases, 7 bases remained unmatched. This CDR3 has 15 residues. CDR3 nucleotide sequence: TGTGCCAGCAGTGGACAGGGGGCAGGTTTTACTGAAGCTTTCTTT. This gives the protein CASSGQGAGFTEAFF. The variable domain in full, completed from reference TRBV2 and TRBJ1-1, reads EPEVTQTPSHQVTQMGQEVILRCVPISNHLYFYWYRQILGQKVEFLVSFYNNEISEKSEIFDDQFSVERPDGSNFTLKIRSTKLEDSAMYFCASSGQGAGFTEAFFGQGTRLTVV.